These 8 T cell receptor beta chains were sequenced from one sample in a study of blood T cells in healthy people across ages. A J-beta primer mix and a sample-barcoded 5' primer were used in a second PCR of about 7 to 12 cycles. A single record per CDR3 protein comes from TCRdb applying MiXCR to the 5' RACE reads. Here the sample spans more than 1 million distinct CDR3 sequences, 40% to 45% being singletons. Input material: blood. These receptors all stem from a woman aged 60 to 75 in good health.

This clonotype was counted a few times. V gene TRBV5-1 combines with J gene TRBJ2-7, with D maybe TRBD1 (7 bases). Germline lookup yields CDR1 SGHRS and CDR2 YFSETQ. V was clipped by 4 bases and J by 7 bases, with 21 bases between them. The CDR3 spans 15 residues. The CDR3 DNA reads TGCGCCAGCAGCCCTGGACAGGCGAGAGGGGGGGAGCAGTACTTC. It translates to CASSPGQARGGEQYF.

V is TRBV9 and J is TRBJ2-7; TRBD2 agrees at 8 bases. Trimming at V came to 3 bases and at J to 3 bases, leaving 11 bases not matched to a gene. This CDR3 region has 16 residues. CDR1 is SGDLS and CDR2 is YYNGEE in the germline V gene. The CDR3 is CASSAGGASGSYEQYF. DNA of the CDR3: TGTGCCAGCAGCGCCGGGGGGGCCAGCGGGAGCTACGAGCAGTACTTC.

This clonotype was observed many times. The chain is built from TRBV29-1 and TRBJ1-1; D is uncertain. The germline gives CDR1 SQVTM, CDR2 ANQGSEA. This CDR3 is 12 amino acids long. V was shortened by 7 bases and J by 0 bases, with 9 bases between the two germline ends. Here the CDR3 DNA reads TGCAGCGCAAAATTAATGAACACTGAAGCTTTCTTT. Translating gives CSAKLMNTEAFF.

This chain connects TRBV5-1 to TRBJ2-7; TRBD2 agrees at 7 bases. The CDR3 spans 15 residues. Germline CDR1 and CDR2: SGHRS and YFSETQ. V lost 4 bases and J lost 0; bases outside the gene matches: 7. The CDR3 DNA reads as TGCGCCAGCAGCCCCGCGGGCGGGAGCTCCTACGAGCAGTACTTC. The encoded protein is CASSPAGGSSYEQYF.

This chain links TRBV13 with TRBJ2-1; D tentatively reads TRBD1 or TRBD2 (5 bases each). Germline CDR1 and CDR2: PRHDT and FYEKMQ (reference sequence). CDR3 length: 17 amino acids. V lost 0 bases and J 4 bases, leaving 16 bases between the germline ends. CDR3 sequence reads: CASSLGPRDRRYNEQFF. In DNA form, the CDR3 reads TGTGCCAGCAGCTTAGGCCCCCGGGACCGACGGTACAATGAGCAGTTCTTC.

V and J are TRBV5-6 and TRBJ2-1; no clear D. This CDR3 region has 14 residues. The V end was cut by 2 bases, the J end by 4 bases, with 10 bases between. The germline V gene has CDR1 SGHDT and CDR2 YYEEEE. Here the CDR3 reads CASSLYGVYNEQFF. CDR3 nucleotides: TGTGCCAGCAGCTTATATGGGGTTTACAATGAGCAGTTCTTC.

The V and J genes are TRBV5-1 and TRBJ2-7; D gene unclear. Germline V CDR1 and CDR2: SGHRS, YFSETQ. The CDR3 loop spans 12 amino acids. Deletions cut 0 bases from V and 5 bases from J, with 6 bases between. This CDR3 reads CASSLVVHEQYF. CDR3 sequence (DNA): TGCGCCAGCAGCTTGGTTGTCCACGAGCAGTACTTC.

The chain has TRBV7-2 and TRBJ2-5, with 8 bases lining up with TRBD1. Near its end, the DNA agrees better with TRBJ2-7, so the J call may be wrong. This CDR3 is built from 15 residues. Per the germline V gene, CDR1 is SGHTA and CDR2 is FQGNSA. The CDR3: CASSRTLGQGHEQYF. DNA of the CDR3: TGTGCCAGCAGCCGAACCCTCGGACAGGGCCACGAGCAGTACTTC.